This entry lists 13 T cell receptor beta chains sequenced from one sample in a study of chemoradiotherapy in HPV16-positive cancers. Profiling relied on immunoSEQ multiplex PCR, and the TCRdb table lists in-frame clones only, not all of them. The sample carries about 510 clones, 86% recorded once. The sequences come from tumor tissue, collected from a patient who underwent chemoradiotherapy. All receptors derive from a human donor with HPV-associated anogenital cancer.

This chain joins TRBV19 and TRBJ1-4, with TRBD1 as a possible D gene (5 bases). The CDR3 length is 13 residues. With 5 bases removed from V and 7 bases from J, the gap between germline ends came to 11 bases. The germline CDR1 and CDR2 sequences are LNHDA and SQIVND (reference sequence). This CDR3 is CASSLPGTEKLFF. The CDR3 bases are TGTGCCAGTAGTTTGCCGGGGACTGAAAAACTGTTTTTT.

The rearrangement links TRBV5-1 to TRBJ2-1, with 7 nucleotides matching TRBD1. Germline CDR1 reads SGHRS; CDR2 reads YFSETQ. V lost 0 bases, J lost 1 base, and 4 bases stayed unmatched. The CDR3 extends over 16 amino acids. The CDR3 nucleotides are TGCGCCAGCAGCTTGGGCACAGGGGAGTCCTACAATGAGCAGTTCTTC. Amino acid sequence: CASSLGTGESYNEQFF.

CDR3 sequence (DNA): TGTGCCAGCAGTTTTACTACCGCCGGGGAGCTGTTTTTT. Translation: CASSFTTAGELFF. The chain is built from TRBV27 and TRBJ2-2; D unclear. This CDR3 has 13 residues. Trimming took 3 bases from V and 6 from J, leaving 8 bases between them. Germline V gene data show CDR1 as MNHEY and CDR2 as SMNVEV (reference sequence).

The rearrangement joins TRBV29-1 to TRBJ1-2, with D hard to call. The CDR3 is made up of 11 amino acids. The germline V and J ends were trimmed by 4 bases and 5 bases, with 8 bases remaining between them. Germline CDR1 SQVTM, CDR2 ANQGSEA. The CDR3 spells CSVVWVYGYTF. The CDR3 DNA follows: TGCAGCGTTGTATGGGTGTATGGCTACACCTTC. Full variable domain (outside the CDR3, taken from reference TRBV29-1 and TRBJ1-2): SAVISQKPSRDICQRGTSLTIQCQVDSQVTMMFWYRQQPGQSLTLIATANQGSEATYESGFVIDKFPISRPNLTFSTLTVSNMSPEDSSIYLCSVVWVYGYTFGSGTRLTVV.

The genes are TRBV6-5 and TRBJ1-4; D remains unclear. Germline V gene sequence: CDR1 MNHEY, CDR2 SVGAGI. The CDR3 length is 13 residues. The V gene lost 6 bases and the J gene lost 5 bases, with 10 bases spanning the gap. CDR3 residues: CASSSNNNEKLFF. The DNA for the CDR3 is TGTGCCAGCAGCTCGAATAACAATGAAAAACTGTTTTTT.

CDR3 region: CASSIPDRADQPQHF. The DNA of the CDR3 is TGTGCCAGTAGTATCCCGGACAGGGCGGATCAGCCCCAGCATTTT. V and J are TRBV19 and TRBJ1-5; TRBD1 matches at 8 bases. Losses at the gene ends were 3 bases for V and 5 bases for J; bases not matched to a gene: 6. The CDR3 is 15 residues long. In germline, CDR1 is LNHDA, CDR2 SQIVND (reference sequence).

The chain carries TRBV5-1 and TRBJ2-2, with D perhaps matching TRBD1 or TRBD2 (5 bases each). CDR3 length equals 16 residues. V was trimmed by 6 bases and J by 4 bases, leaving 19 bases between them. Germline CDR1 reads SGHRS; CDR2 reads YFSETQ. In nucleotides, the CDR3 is TGCGCCAGCACCCAAGGGACCAAATGGGGCACCGGGGAGCTGTTTTTT. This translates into CASTQGTKWGTGELFF.

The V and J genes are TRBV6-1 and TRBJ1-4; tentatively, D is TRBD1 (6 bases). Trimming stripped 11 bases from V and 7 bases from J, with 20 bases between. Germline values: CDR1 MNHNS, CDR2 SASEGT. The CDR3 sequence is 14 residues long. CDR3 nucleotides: TGTGCCTCCGCCCGGGGACAAGAGGGTGAAAAACTGTTTTTT. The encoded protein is CASARGQEGEKLFF.

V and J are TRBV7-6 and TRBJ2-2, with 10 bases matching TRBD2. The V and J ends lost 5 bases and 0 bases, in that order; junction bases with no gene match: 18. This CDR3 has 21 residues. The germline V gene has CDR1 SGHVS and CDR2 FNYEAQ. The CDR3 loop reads CASSRLAGVPTTLTNTGELFF. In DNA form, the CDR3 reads TGTGCCAGCAGCCGCCTAGCGGGAGTTCCCACAACTCTTACGAACACCGGGGAGCTGTTTTTT.

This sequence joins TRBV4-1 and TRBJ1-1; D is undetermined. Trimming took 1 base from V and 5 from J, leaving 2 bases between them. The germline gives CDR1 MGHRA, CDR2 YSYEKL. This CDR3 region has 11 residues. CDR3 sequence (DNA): TGCGCCAGCAGCCAAGGGACTGAAGCTTTCTTT. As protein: CASSQGTEAFF.

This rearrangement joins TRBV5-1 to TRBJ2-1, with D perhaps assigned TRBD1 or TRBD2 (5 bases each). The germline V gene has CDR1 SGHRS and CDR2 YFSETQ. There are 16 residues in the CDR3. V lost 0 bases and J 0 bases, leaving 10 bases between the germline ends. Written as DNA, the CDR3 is TGCGCCAGCAGCTTGGGGGACGGAACCTCCTACAATGAGCAGTTCTTC. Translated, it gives CASSLGDGTSYNEQFF.

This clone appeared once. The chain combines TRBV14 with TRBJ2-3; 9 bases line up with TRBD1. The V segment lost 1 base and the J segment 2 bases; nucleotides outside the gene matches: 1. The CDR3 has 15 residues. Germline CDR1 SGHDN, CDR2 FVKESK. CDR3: CASSQGDRATDTQYF. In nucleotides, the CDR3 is TGTGCCAGCAGCCAAGGGGACAGGGCCACAGATACGCAGTATTTT.

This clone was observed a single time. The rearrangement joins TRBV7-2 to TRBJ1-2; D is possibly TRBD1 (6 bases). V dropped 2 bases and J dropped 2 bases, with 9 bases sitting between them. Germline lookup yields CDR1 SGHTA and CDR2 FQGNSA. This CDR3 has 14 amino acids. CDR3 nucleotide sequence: TGTGCCAGCAGCTTAAACCAGGGGAACTATGGCTACACCTTC. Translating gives CASSLNQGNYGYTF.